This T cell receptor beta chain was identified in a study of CD8 T cells in Susac syndrome. Study information: Within the group of sequenced Susac syndrome patients, more than five had active disease and eight were in remission. When their blood was taken, the Susac syndrome patients had either not yet had any therapy, were taking corticosteroids, or were taking intravenous immunoglobulin alone.

Blood CD8+ and CD4+ T cells underwent high-throughput TCR beta sequencing. RNA, at about 0.45 to 1 ug, was reverse transcribed with random hexamers. Coverage of TCR beta CDR3 amplification by immunoSEQ multiplex PCR extended to 54 Vbeta and 13 Jbeta. TCRdb re-derived calls from the immunoSEQ multiplex PCR reads in MiXCR, one entry per CDR3 protein. The sample consists of under 150,000 distinct CDR3 sequences, approximately 94% of them appearing once. Trimming left V 1 base short and J 2 bases short, with 13 bases between. The CDR3 runs to 16 residues. Looked up from germline, CDR1 is LGHNA and CDR2 is YNFKEQ.

The sequenced sample consisted of CD4+ T cells from PBMCs. This TCR derives from a human donor with Susac syndrome. The chain is built from TRBV4-2 and TRBJ2-3; D ambiguous. CDR3 bases: TGTGCCAGCAGCCAAGCCCCGGCGGAACCCACAGATACGCAGTATTTT. Amino acids: CASSQAPAEPTDTQYF.